These 22 T cell receptor beta chains were sequenced from one sample in a study of shared clonotypes between healthy human individuals. Here immunoSEQ multiplex PCR was the method, and the copy in TCRdb shows in-frame clones only, minus some. The sample consists of about 380,000 clones, about 96% of them appearing once. The specimen was memory CD8+ T cells sorted from blood. The subset is: CD45RO+ cells pooled with CCR7-negative TemRA cells. The receptors were gathered from a man aged 30 to 45 in good health.

The J gene is TRBJ2-1, the V gene TRBV7-9; D remains unclear. CDR3 length equals 15 residues. Germline CDR1 is SEHNR and CDR2 is FQNEAQ (reference sequence). Trimming cost V 3 bases and J 6 bases, with 15 bases left between them. The CDR3 reads CASSFESRIGNEQFF. CDR3 nucleotides: TGTGCCAGCAGCTTCGAGTCTAGAATCGGCAATGAGCAGTTCTTC.

The V gene is TRBV5-1, the J gene TRBJ1-2; TRBD1 matches 9 bases. The CDR3 extends over 13 amino acids. The trim removed 3 bases at V and 6 bases at J, leaving 3 bases unmatched. Per germline, CDR1 SGHRS and CDR2 YFSETQ. CDR3 amino acids: CASSSGTGNGYTF. Here the CDR3 DNA reads TGCGCCAGCAGCTCCGGGACAGGGAATGGCTACACCTTC.

The chain carries TRBV9 and TRBJ2-7; no reliable D call. The CDR3 loop spans 12 amino acids. Germline CDR1 and CDR2: SGDLS and YYNGEE. Between the trimmed V and J ends, which lost 4 bases and 7 bases, there was a span of 12 bases. In nucleotides, the CDR3 is TGTGCCAGCAGCTCTGGGGTCGGGGAGCAGTACTTC. The encoded protein is CASSSGVGEQYF.

The gene calls are TRBV14 and TRBJ2-7, with D possibly being TRBD1 or TRBD2 (6 bases each). V was trimmed by 2 bases and J by 2 bases, leaving 10 bases between them. The CDR3 has 14 amino acids. Germline V gene sequence: CDR1 SGHDN, CDR2 FVKESK. CDR3 sequence: CASSQSRGAYEQYF. The CDR3 DNA is TGTGCCAGCAGCCAATCTAGGGGGGCCTACGAGCAGTACTTC.

The chain carries TRBV2 and TRBJ2-3; 7 nucleotides line up with TRBD2. The CDR3 has 15 amino acids. V lost 6 bases to trimming and J lost 2 bases; unmatched junction nucleotides: 8. The germline CDR1 and CDR2 sequences are SNHLY and FYNNEI. CDR3 region: CASRLATYPTDTQYF. CDR3 nucleotide sequence: TGTGCCAGCAGACTAGCGACCTACCCCACAGATACGCAGTATTTT.

The V and J genes are TRBV6-6 and TRBJ2-2, with D possibly called TRBD1 or TRBD2 (5 bases each). The V end was cut by 3 bases, the J end by 9 bases, with 8 bases between. The CDR3 runs 12 residues. Germline assignment: CDR1 MNHNY and CDR2 SVGAGI (reference sequence). The CDR3 DNA reads as TGTGCCAGCAGTTATCGGGACCGGGAGCTGTTTTTT. Amino acids: CASSYRDRELFF.

This clone has a single count. The J gene is TRBJ2-7, the V gene TRBV10-3; 10 bases fit TRBD1. This CDR3 has 15 amino acids. The germline CDR1 and CDR2 sequences are ENHRY and SYGVKD. The J segment lost 1 base and the V segment lost 10 bases, leaving 10 bases of the junction unmatched. The CDR3 spells CATAHRQGASYEQYF. The CDR3 bases are TGTGCCACCGCGCACCGACAGGGGGCATCCTACGAGCAGTACTTC.

The genes are TRBV19 and TRBJ2-1, with TRBD1 identical over 8 bases. The CDR3 is made up of 17 amino acids. V trimming: 7 bases; J trimming: 4 bases; junction bases outside the gene matches: 15. CDR1 is LNHDA and CDR2 is SQIVND in the germline V gene (reference sequence). The CDR3 bases are TGTGCCAGTACGGACTCGGGCTGGACAGGGACATACAATGAGCAGTTCTTC. The encoded protein is CASTDSGWTGTYNEQFF.

V is TRBV25-1 and J is TRBJ2-3, with 7 nucleotides matching TRBD2. Trimming took 10 bases from V and 4 from J; bases not matched to a gene: 23. Germline CDR1 reads MGHDK; CDR2 reads SYGVNS. The CDR3 covers 18 residues. This CDR3 is CATGAGRLVVGVSDTQYF. Here the CDR3 DNA reads TGTGCCACCGGGGCCGGGAGGCTAGTTGTAGGAGTTTCAGATACGCAGTATTTT.

This clone has only one observation. The J gene is TRBJ1-1, the V gene TRBV5-6, with a possible D match to TRBD1 (5 bases). V was trimmed by 4 bases and J by 9 bases, leaving 16 bases between them. Germline CDR1 is SGHDT and CDR2 is YYEEEE. The CDR3 totals 13 residues. The CDR3 coding sequence is TGTGCCAGCAGCCTCGGGGCGGGGCGAAAAGCTTTCTTT. This gives the protein CASSLGAGRKAFF.

This chain joins TRBV29-1 and TRBJ2-1, with a possible D match to TRBD2 (6 bases). CDR1 and CDR2 (germline): SQVTM, ANQGSEA. V lost 7 bases and J 3 bases, leaving 13 bases between the germline ends. This CDR3 region has 13 residues. The CDR3: CSGAGRFYNEQFF. Here the CDR3 DNA reads TGCAGCGGGGCCGGGAGATTCTACAATGAGCAGTTCTTC.

V gene TRBV30 combines with J gene TRBJ2-7; 11 bases are shared with TRBD1. Germline CDR1 is GTSNPN and CDR2 is SVGIG (reference sequence). V trimming: 2 bases; J trimming: 6 bases; junction bases outside the gene matches: 6. The CDR3 is 14 amino acids. This CDR3 is CAWSNGQGAGEQYF. CDR3 in DNA: TGTGCCTGGAGTAATGGACAGGGGGCTGGCGAGCAGTACTTC.

The chain carries TRBV2 and TRBJ2-3; D unclear. Deletions cut 9 bases from V and 0 bases from J, with 19 bases between. Germline V gene lookup returns CDR1 SNHLY and CDR2 FYNNEI. This CDR3 has 16 amino acids. CDR3 protein: CARKFALGFSTDTQYF. CDR3 in DNA: TGTGCCAGAAAATTTGCCCTGGGTTTTAGCACAGATACGCAGTATTTT.

This chain joins TRBV5-4 and TRBJ1-3; possible D gene TRBD1, 6 bases. The V end lost 4 bases, the J end lost 2 bases, and 13 bases lay between the germline ends. The CDR3 contains 15 residues. Germline assignment: CDR1 SGHNT and CDR2 YYREEE (reference sequence). CDR3 DNA: TGTGCCAGCAGCACTTCAGGGGCGGCTGGAAACACCATATATTTT. Amino acid sequence: CASSTSGAAGNTIYF.

The rearrangement joins TRBV19 to TRBJ1-2, with 9 bases aligning to TRBD1. In germline, CDR1 is LNHDA, CDR2 SQIVND (reference sequence). This CDR3 has 12 amino acids. V gave up 4 bases and J gave up 7 bases; unmatched junction bases: 1. The CDR3 spells CASSNRGLGYTF. CDR3 sequence (DNA): TGTGCCAGTAGTAACAGGGGGCTTGGCTACACCTTC. Supplemented by reference TRBV19 and TRBJ1-2, the full variable domain reads DGGITQSPKYLFRKEGQNVTLSCEQNLNHDAMYWYRQDPGQGLRLIYYSQIVNDFQKGDIAEGYSVSREKKESFPLTVTSAQKNPTAFYLCASSNRGLGYTFGSGTRLTVV.

The rearrangement links TRBV28 to TRBJ2-7, with D hard to call. Germline V gives CDR1 MDHEN, CDR2 SYDVKM. The CDR3 loop spans 12 amino acids. V shed 5 bases and J shed 7 bases, with 12 bases lying between them. This chain's CDR3 is CASSATKKEQYF. CDR3 DNA sequence: TGTGCCAGCAGTGCGACCAAAAAGGAGCAGTACTTC.

This clone was observed a few times. The chain combines TRBV19 with TRBJ2-3; possibly TRBD1 for D (5 bases). The V gene's germline CDR1 is LNHDA and CDR2 SQIVND (reference sequence). This CDR3 is 13 amino acids long. V was shortened by 4 bases and J by 1 base, with 6 bases between the two germline ends. The CDR3 protein is CASSTTGTDTQYF. The DNA for the CDR3 is TGTGCCAGTAGTACGACAGGCACAGATACGCAGTATTTT.

In its sample, this clone was seen once. The J gene is TRBJ2-5, the V gene TRBV27; TRBD1 aligns across 12 bases. The V gene's germline CDR1 is MNHEY and CDR2 SMNVEV (reference sequence). The CDR3 covers 17 residues. The ends lost 0 bases at V and 5 bases at J; junction bases unmatched: 7. The CDR3 DNA reads as TGTGCCAGCAGTTTATCAGGAGGGACAGGGGGCAGGGAGACCCAGTACTTC. Its protein is CASSLSGGTGGRETQYF.

J is TRBJ2-7 and V is TRBV4-1, with D unclear. This CDR3 has 14 residues. Trimming removed 4 bases from V and 2 bases from J, with 12 bases in between. Germline assignment: CDR1 MGHRA and CDR2 YSYEKL. The CDR3 coding sequence is TGCGCCAGCAGCCCTCCCGGGTCGGCCTACGAGCAGTACTTC. Translating it yields CASSPPGSAYEQYF.

The chain links TRBV7-6 to TRBJ1-4; perhaps TRBD1 as D (5 bases). The CDR3 is made up of 15 amino acids. Germline-derived CDR1 and CDR2 are SGHVS and FNYEAQ. Trimming pared 1 base from V and 4 bases from J, leaving 10 bases between. CDR3 coding DNA: TGTGCCAGCAGCTTAGGGGGGGGAGATAATGAAAAACTGTTTTTT. Amino acid sequence: CASSLGGGDNEKLFF.

The J gene is TRBJ1-2, the V gene TRBV5-5; maybe TRBD1 (6 bases). V was pared by 4 bases and J by 11 bases, with 18 bases between. The CDR3 totals 13 residues. Germline CDR1 and CDR2: SGHKS and YYEKEE (reference sequence). CDR3 bases: TGTGCCAGCAGCGCGACAGGTACTTCTATATACACCTTC. It yields the protein CASSATGTSIYTF.

CDR3 DNA sequence: TGCGCCAGCAGCCAAGATCTAAGGGGTACTGGAAACACCATATATTTT. Translated, it gives CASSQDLRGTGNTIYF. V and J are TRBV4-1 and TRBJ1-3, with a tentative D call TRBD1 (5 bases). This CDR3 has 16 residues. Germline V CDR1 and CDR2: MGHRA, YSYEKL. V lost 0 bases and J lost 2, with 11 bases in between.